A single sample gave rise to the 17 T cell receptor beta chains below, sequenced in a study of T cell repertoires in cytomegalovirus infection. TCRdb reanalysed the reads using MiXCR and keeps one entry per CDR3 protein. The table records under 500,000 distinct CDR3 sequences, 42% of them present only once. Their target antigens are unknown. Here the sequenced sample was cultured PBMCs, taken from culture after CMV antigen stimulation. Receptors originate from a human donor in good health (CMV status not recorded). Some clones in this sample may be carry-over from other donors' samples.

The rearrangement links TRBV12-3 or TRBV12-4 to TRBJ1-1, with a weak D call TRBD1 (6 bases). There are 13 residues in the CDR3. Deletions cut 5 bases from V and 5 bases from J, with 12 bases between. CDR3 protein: CASSANRVTEAFF. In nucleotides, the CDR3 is TGTGCCAGCAGTGCAAACAGGGTAACTGAAGCTTTCTTT.

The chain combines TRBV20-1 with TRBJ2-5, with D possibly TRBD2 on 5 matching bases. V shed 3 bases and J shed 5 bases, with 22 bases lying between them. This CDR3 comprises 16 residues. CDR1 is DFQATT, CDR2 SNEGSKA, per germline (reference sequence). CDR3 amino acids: CSARTSGSGDLETQYF. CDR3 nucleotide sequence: TGCAGTGCTAGGACTTCAGGAAGCGGAGATCTTGAGACCCAGTACTTC.

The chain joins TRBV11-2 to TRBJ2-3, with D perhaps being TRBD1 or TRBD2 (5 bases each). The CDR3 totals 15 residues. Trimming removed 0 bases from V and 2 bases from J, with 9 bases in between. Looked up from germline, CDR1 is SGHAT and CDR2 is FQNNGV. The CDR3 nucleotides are TGTGCCAGCAGCTTAGAGGGGGTGTTCACAGATACGCAGTATTTT. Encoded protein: CASSLEGVFTDTQYF.

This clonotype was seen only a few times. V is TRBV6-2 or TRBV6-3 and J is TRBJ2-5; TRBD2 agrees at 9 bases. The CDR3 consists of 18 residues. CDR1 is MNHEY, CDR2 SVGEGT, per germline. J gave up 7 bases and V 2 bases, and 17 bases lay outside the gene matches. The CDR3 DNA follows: TGTGCCAGCAGTTACCGGCGGGAGGGCGTCATCGCAAGGGGGACCCAGTACTTC. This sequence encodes CASSYRREGVIARGTQYF.

CDR3 amino acids: CASSYALAAPGYEQFF. The DNA for the CDR3 is TGTGCCAGCAGTTACGCGCTGGCTGCACCGGGATATGAGCAGTTCTTC. The J gene is TRBJ2-1, the V gene TRBV6-6, with a tentative D call TRBD2 (5 bases). V was clipped by 2 bases and J by 8 bases, with 19 bases between them. This CDR3 comprises 16 residues. CDR1 is MNHNY and CDR2 is SVGAGI in the germline V gene (reference sequence).

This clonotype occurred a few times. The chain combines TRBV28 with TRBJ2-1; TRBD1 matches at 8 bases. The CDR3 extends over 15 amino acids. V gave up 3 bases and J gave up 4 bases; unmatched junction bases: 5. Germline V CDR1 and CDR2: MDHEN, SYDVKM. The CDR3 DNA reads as TGTGCCAGCAGTTTCCGACAGGGGCTTTACAATGAGCAGTTCTTC. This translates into CASSFRQGLYNEQFF.

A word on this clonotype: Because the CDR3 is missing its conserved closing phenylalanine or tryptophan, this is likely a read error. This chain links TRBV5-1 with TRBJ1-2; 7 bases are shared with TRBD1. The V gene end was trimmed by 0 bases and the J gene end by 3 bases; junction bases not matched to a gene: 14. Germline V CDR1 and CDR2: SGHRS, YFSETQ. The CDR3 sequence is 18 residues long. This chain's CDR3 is CASSLEVWDSSLDYGYTL. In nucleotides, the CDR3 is TGCGCCAGCAGCTTGGAAGTTTGGGACAGCTCGTTAGACTATGGCTACACCTTA.

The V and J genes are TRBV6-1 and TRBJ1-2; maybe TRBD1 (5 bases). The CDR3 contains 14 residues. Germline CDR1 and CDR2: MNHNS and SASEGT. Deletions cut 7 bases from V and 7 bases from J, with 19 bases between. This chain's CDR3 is CASTSGRLTGGYTF. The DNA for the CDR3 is TGTGCCAGCACTTCGGGACGCCTCACTGGTGGCTACACCTTC.

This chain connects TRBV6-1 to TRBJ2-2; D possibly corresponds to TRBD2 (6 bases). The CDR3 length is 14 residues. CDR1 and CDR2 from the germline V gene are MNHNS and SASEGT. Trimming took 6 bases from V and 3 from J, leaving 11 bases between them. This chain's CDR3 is CASRRGADTGELFF. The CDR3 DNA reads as TGTGCCAGCAGACGCGGGGCCGACACCGGGGAGCTGTTTTTT.

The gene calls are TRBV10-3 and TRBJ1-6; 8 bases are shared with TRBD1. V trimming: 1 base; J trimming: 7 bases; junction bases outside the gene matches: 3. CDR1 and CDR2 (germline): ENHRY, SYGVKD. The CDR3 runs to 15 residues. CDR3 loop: CAISELTGANSPLHF. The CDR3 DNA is TGTGCCATCAGTGAGTTGACAGGGGCCAATTCACCCCTCCACTTT.

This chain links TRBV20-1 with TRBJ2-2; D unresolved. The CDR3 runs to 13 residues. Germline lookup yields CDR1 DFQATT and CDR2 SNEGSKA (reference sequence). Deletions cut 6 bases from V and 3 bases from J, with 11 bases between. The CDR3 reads CSAPLGYTGELFF. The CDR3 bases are TGCAGTGCCCCGTTGGGGTACACCGGGGAGCTGTTTTTT.

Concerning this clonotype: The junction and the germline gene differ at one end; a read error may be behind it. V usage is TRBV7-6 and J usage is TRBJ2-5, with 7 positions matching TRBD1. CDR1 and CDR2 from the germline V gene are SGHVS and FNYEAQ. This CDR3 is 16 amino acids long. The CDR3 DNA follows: TGTGCCAGCAGATTAGGCGAGGGGGCGAACCAAGAGACCCAGTACTTC. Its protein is CASRLGEGANQETQYF.

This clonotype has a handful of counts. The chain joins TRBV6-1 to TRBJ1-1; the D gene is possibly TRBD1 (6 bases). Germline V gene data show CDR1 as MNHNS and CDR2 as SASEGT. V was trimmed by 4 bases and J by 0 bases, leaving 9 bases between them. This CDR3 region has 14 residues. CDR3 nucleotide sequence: TGTGCCAGCAGTGCACAGGGTTTGAACACTGAAGCTTTCTTT. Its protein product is CASSAQGLNTEAFF.

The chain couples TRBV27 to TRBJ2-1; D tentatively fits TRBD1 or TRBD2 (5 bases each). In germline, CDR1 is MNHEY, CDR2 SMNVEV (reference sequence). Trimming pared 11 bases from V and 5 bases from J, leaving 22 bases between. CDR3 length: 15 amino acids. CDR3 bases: TGTGCCGTGGAGAGGGGTGGGTGGGGCCACAATGAGCAGTTCTTC. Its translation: CAVERGGWGHNEQFF.

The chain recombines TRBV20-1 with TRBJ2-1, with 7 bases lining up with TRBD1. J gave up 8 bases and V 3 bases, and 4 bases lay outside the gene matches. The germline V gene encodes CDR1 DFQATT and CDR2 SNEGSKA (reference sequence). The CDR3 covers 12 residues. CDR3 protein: CSARTGSDEQFF. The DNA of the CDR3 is TGCAGTGCTAGGACAGGGAGCGATGAGCAGTTCTTC.

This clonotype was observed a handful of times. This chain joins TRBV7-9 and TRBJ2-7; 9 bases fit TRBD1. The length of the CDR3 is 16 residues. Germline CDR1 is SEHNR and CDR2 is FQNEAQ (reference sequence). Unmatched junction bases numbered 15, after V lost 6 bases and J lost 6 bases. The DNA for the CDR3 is TGTGCCAGCAGTAAAGCCGGGACAGGGAGTTCCGGCGAGCAGTACTTC. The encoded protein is CASSKAGTGSSGEQYF. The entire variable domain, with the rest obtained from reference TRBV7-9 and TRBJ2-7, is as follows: DTGVSQNPRHKITKRGQNVTFRCDPISEHNRLYWYRQTLGQGPEFLTYFQNEAQLEKSRLLSDRFSAERPKGSFSTLEIQRTEQGDSAMYLCASSKAGTGSSGEQYFGPGTRLTVT.

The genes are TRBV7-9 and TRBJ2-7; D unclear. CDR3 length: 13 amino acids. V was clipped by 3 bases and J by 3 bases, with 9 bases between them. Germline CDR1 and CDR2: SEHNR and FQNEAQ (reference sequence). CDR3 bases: TGTGCCAGCAGCTTCTCAGGCCGCTACGAGCAGTACTTC. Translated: CASSFSGRYEQYF.